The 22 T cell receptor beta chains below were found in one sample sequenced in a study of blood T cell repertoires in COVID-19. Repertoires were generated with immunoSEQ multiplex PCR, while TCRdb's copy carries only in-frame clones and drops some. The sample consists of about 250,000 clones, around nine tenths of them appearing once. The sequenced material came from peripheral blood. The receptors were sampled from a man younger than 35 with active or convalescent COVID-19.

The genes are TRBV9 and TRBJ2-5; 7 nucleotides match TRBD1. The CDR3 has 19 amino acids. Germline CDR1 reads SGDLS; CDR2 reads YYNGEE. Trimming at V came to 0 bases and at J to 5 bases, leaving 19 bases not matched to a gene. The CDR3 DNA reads TGTGCCAGCAGCGTAGGCGAGGGGGCGTGGAAGGGCGTTGAGGAGACCCAGTACTTC. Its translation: CASSVGEGAWKGVEETQYF.

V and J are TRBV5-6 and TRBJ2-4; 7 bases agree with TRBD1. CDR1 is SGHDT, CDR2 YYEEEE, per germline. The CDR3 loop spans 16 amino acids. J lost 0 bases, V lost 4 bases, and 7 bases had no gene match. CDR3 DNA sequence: TGTGCCAGCAGCAACGACAGGGACCTAGCCAAAAACATTCAGTACTTC. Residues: CASSNDRDLAKNIQYF.

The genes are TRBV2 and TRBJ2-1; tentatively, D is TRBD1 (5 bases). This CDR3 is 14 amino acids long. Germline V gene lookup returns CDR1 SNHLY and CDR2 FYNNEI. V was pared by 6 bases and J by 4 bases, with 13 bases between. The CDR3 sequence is CASRPVDSYNEQFF. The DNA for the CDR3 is TGTGCCAGCAGACCAGTAGACAGTTACAATGAGCAGTTCTTC. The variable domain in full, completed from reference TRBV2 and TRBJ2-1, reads EPEVTQTPSHQVTQMGQEVILRCVPISNHLYFYWYRQILGQKVEFLVSFYNNEISEKSEIFDDQFSVERPDGSNFTLKIRSTKLEDSAMYFCASRPVDSYNEQFFGPGTRLTVL.

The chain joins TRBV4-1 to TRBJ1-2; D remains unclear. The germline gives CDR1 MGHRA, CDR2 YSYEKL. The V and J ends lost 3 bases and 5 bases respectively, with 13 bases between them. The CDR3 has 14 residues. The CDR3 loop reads CASSQETPVYGYTF. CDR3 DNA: TGCGCCAGCAGCCAGGAGACTCCAGTTTATGGCTACACCTTC.

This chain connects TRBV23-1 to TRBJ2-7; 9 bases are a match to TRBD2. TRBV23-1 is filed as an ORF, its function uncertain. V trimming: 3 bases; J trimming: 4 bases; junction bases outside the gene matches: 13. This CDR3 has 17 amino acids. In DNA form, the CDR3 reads TGCGCCAGCAGTCAGTACCACGGACTAGCGATTATGTACGAGCAGTACTTC. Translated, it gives CASSQYHGLAIMYEQYF.

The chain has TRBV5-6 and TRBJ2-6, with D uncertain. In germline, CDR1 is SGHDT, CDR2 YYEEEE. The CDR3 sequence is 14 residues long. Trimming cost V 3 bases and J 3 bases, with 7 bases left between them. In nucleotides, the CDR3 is TGTGCCAGCAGCTATCTAGGTGGGGCCAACGTCCTGACTTTC. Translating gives CASSYLGGANVLTF. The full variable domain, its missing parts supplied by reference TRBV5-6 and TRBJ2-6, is DAGVTQSPTHLIKTRGQQVTLRCSPKSGHDTVSWYQQALGQGPQFIFQYYEEEERQRGNFPDRFSGHQFPNYSSELNVNALLLGDSALYLCASSYLGGANVLTFGAGSRLTVL.

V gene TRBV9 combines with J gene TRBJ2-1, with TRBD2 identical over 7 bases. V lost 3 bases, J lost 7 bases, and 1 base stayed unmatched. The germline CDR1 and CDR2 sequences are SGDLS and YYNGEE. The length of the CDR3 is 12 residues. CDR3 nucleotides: TGTGCCAGCAGCGCACTAGCGAATGAGCAGTTCTTC. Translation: CASSALANEQFF.

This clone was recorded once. DNA of the CDR3: TGTGCCAGCAGCCAAGACTGGGCGGGCTATGGCTACACCTTC. This translates into CASSQDWAGYGYTF. The rearrangement links TRBV14 to TRBJ1-2, with D hard to call. The CDR3 sequence is 14 residues long. The V gene's germline CDR1 is SGHDN and CDR2 FVKESK. Trimming left V 0 bases short and J 4 bases short, with 9 bases between.

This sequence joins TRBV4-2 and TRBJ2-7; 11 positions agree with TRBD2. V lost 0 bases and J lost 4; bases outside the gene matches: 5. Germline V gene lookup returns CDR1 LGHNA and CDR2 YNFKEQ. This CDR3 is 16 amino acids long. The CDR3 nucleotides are TGTGCCAGCAGCCAAGATACCGGGACTAGCGGATACGAGCAGTACTTC. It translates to CASSQDTGTSGYEQYF.

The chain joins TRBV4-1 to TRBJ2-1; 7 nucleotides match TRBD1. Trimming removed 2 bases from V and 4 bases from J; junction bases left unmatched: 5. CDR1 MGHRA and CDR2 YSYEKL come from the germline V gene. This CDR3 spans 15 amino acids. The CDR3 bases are TGCGCCAGCAGCCAAAGCAGGGGGATTTACAATGAGCAGTTCTTC. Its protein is CASSQSRGIYNEQFF.

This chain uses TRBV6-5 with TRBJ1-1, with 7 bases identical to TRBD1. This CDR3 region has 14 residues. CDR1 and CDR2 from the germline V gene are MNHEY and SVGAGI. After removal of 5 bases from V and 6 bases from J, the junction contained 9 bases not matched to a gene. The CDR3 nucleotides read TGTGCCAGCAGTCAACGACAGGGCGTCGCTGAAGCTTTCTTT. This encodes CASSQRQGVAEAFF.

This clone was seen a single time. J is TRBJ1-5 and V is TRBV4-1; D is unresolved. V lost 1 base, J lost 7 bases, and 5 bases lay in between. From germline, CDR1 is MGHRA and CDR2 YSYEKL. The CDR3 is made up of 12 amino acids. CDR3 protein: CASSQGGQPQHF. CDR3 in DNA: TGCGCCAGCAGCCAAGGCGGACAGCCCCAGCATTTT.

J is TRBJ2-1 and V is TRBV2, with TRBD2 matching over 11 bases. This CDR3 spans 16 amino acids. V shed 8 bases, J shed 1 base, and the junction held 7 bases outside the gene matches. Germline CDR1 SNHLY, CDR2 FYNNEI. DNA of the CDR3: TGTGCCAGCGCCGAAACTAGCGGGAGATCCTACAATGAGCAGTTCTTC. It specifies CASAETSGRSYNEQFF.

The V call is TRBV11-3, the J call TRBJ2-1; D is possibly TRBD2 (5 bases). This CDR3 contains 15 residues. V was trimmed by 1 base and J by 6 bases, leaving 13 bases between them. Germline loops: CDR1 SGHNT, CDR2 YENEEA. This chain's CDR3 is CASSLGGPAGNEQFF. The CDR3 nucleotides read TGTGCCAGCAGCTTAGGCGGCCCCGCGGGCAATGAGCAGTTCTTC.

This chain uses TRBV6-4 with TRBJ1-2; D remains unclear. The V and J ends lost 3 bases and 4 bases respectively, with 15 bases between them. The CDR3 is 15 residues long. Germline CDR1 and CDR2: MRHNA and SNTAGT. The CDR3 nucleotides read TGTGCCAGCAGTGAATCCGCAGGTTCATCCTATGGCTACACCTTC. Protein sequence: CASSESAGSSYGYTF.

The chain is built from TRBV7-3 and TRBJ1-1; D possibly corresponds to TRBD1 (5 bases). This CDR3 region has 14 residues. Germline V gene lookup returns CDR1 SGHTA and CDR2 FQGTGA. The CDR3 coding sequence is TGTGCGTCAAGACGGGGGGGAAGCTACACTGAAGCTTTCTTT. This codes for CASRRGGSYTEAFF.

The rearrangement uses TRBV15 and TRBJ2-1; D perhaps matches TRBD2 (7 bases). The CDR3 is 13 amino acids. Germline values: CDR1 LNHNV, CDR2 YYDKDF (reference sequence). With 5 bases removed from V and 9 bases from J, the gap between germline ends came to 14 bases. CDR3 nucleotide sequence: TGTGCCACCAGCCCGGGGGGCCTGTTTGAGCAGTTCTTC. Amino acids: CATSPGGLFEQFF.

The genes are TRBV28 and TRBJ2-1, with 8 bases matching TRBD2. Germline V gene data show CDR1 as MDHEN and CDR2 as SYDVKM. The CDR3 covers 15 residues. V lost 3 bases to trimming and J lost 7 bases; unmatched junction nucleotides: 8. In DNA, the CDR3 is TGTGCCAGCAGTTTGTTGGCGGGAGGAATGAATGAGCAGTTCTTC. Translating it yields CASSLLAGGMNEQFF.

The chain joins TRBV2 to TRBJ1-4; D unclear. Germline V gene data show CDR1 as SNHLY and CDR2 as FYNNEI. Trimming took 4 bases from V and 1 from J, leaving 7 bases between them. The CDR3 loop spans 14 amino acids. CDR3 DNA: TGTGCCAGCAGTGGGCTCCTAACTAATGAAAAACTGTTTTTT. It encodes CASSGLLTNEKLFF. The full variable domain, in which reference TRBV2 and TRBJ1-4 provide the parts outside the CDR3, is EPEVTQTPSHQVTQMGQEVILRCVPISNHLYFYWYRQILGQKVEFLVSFYNNEISEKSEIFDDQFSVERPDGSNFTLKIRSTKLEDSAMYFCASSGLLTNEKLFFGSGTQLSVL.

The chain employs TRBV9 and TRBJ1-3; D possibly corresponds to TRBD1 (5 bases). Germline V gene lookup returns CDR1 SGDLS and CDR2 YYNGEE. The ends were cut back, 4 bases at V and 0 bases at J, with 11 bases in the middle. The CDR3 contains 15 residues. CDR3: CASSPRQLSGNTIYF. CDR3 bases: TGTGCCAGCAGCCCCCGACAGCTCTCTGGAAACACCATATATTTT.

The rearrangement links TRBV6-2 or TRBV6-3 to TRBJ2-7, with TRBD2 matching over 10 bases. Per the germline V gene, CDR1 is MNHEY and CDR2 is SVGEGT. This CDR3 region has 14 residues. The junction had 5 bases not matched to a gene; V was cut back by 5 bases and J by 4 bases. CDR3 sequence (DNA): TGTGCCAGCAGTGGACTAGCGGTCGGATACGAGCAGTACTTC. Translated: CASSGLAVGYEQYF.

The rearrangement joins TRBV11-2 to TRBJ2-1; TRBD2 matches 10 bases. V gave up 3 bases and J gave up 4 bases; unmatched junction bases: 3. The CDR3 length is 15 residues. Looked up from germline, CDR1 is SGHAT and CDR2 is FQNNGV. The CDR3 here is CASSFGTSDYNEQFF. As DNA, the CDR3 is TGTGCCAGCAGCTTCGGGACTAGCGATTACAATGAGCAGTTCTTC.